The 19 T cell receptor beta chains below come from one sample, sequenced in a study of T-cell memory formation after mild COVID-19. One entry per CDR3 protein results from TCRdb running MiXCR on the 5' RACE reads. The table lists around 340,000 distinct CDR3 sequences, approximately 15% of them singletons. Sequencing input: PBMCs or a T cell subset sorted from them (not recorded which). Every receptor here comes from a man aged 18 to 29 who had mild COVID-19 (a few samples of this study predate the infection). Cell type and time point are not known.

This clonotype has ten or more counts. The V and J genes are TRBV28 and TRBJ2-3, with D perhaps matching TRBD2 (5 bases). CDR1 is MDHEN, CDR2 SYDVKM, per germline. V lost 7 bases and J 3 bases, leaving 20 bases between the germline ends. This CDR3 is built from 16 residues. CDR3 nucleotide sequence: TGTGCCAGCACCGATATGGACTTCGCCGAGACAGATACGCAGTATTTT. Translated, it gives CASTDMDFAETDTQYF.

CDR3 loop: CASSQDATVPYWRSYNSPLHF. CDR3 sequence (DNA): TGCGCCAGCAGCCAAGATGCGACAGTCCCCTACTGGCGGTCCTATAATTCACCCCTCCACTTT. This chain joins TRBV4-1 and TRBJ1-6, with a weak D call TRBD1 (5 bases). This CDR3 is built from 21 residues. CDR1 is MGHRA and CDR2 is YSYEKL in the germline V gene. V was trimmed by 0 bases and J by 1 base, leaving 22 bases between them.

V is TRBV10-3 and J is TRBJ1-1, with D unresolved. The V end lost 0 bases, the J end lost 4 bases, and 27 bases lay between the germline ends. The V gene's germline CDR1 is ENHRY and CDR2 SYGVKD. This CDR3 is built from 20 residues. CDR3 protein: CAISESILPADATYGTEAFF. CDR3 sequence (DNA): TGTGCCATCAGTGAGTCGATTTTGCCTGCAGACGCGACTTACGGCACTGAAGCTTTCTTT.

This clonotype was counted between two and nine times. V is TRBV5-6 and J is TRBJ1-2; D not certain. Germline V gives CDR1 SGHDT, CDR2 YYEEEE. This CDR3 is built from 14 residues. The V gene lost 0 bases and the J gene lost 0 bases, with 6 bases spanning the gap. As DNA, the CDR3 is TGTGCCAGCAGCTTGGTCGGGACTAACTATGGCTACACCTTC. This translates into CASSLVGTNYGYTF.

In its sample, this clonotype was seen a few times. The rearrangement uses TRBV5-6 and TRBJ1-6; the D gene is possibly TRBD1 (5 bases). CDR3 length: 13 amino acids. Per germline, CDR1 SGHDT and CDR2 YYEEEE. V gave up 3 bases and J gave up 7 bases, with 8 bases separating them. CDR3 nucleotides: TGTGCCAGCAGCTCGGGGACCAATTCACCCCTCCACTTT. It yields the protein CASSSGTNSPLHF.

The chain links TRBV4-3 to TRBJ2-5; tentative D call: TRBD2 (5 bases). This CDR3 region has 20 residues. Trimming pared 0 bases from V and 4 bases from J, leaving 27 bases between. Germline CDR1 reads LGHNA; CDR2 reads YSLEER. Here the CDR3 reads CASSQDCSDSANTLLETQYF. In DNA, the CDR3 is TGCGCCAGCAGCCAAGATTGTTCGGACTCAGCGAACACCCTCCTAGAGACCCAGTACTTC.

CDR3 DNA: TGCAGTGCTCCTCAGGGGGGGTACGGGGGAAACACCATATATTTT. Translated, it gives CSAPQGGYGGNTIYF. The chain employs TRBV20-1 and TRBJ1-3; 7 bases map to TRBD1. Germline-derived CDR1 and CDR2 are DFQATT and SNEGSKA (reference sequence). V lost 5 bases to trimming and J lost 4 bases; unmatched junction nucleotides: 11. This CDR3 spans 15 amino acids.

This clonotype was found a few times. The CDR3 nucleotides read TGTGCCAGCAGCTCTCGGGGCCGGGTTGGATACTCCTACAATGAGCAGTTCTTC. This translates into CASSSRGRVGYSYNEQFF. The chain combines TRBV9 with TRBJ2-1, with D perhaps given as TRBD1 or TRBD2 (5 bases each). This CDR3 region has 18 residues. V shed 4 bases and J shed 0 bases, with 20 bases lying between them. Germline V CDR1 and CDR2: SGDLS, YYNGEE. Complete variable domain (other parts from reference TRBV9 and TRBJ2-1): DSGVTQTPKHLITATGQRVTLRCSPRSGDLSVYWYQQSLDQGLQFLIQYYNGEERAKGNILERFSAQQFPDLHSELNLSSLELGDSALYFCASSSRGRVGYSYNEQFFGPGTRLTVL.

This clonotype was counted many times. The genes are TRBV3-1 and TRBJ1-2; D is unclear. CDR3 length: 13 residues. Germline lookup yields CDR1 LGHDT and CDR2 YNNKEL (reference sequence). V was trimmed by 4 bases and J by 3 bases, leaving 9 bases between them. In nucleotides, the CDR3 is TGTGCCAGCAGCCGAGGGCCGGACTATGGCTACACCTTC. As protein: CASSRGPDYGYTF.

This clonotype was counted only a few times. This chain joins TRBV20-1 and TRBJ2-1; D is uncertain. The CDR3 totals 13 residues. The germline gives CDR1 DFQATT, CDR2 SNEGSKA (reference sequence). V shed 6 bases and J shed 4 bases, with 13 bases lying between them. This chain's CDR3 is CSATPRNYNEQFF. CDR3 coding DNA: TGCAGTGCCACCCCCAGGAATTACAATGAGCAGTTCTTC.

The rearrangement links TRBV7-2 to TRBJ2-5; D unresolved. The V end lost 0 bases, the J end lost 5 bases, and 7 bases lay between the germline ends. Germline V gene lookup returns CDR1 SGHTA and CDR2 FQGNSA. The CDR3 has 13 amino acids. The CDR3 is CASSLAVWETQYF. The CDR3 coding sequence is TGTGCCAGCAGCTTAGCGGTCTGGGAGACCCAGTACTTC.

This chain's CDR3 is CSARHSPDRAQYF. As DNA, the CDR3 is TGCAGTGCTAGACACTCCCCTGACCGAGCGCAGTATTTT. The rearrangement joins TRBV20-1 to TRBJ2-3; D not certain. The CDR3 sequence is 13 residues long. Germline V CDR1 and CDR2: DFQATT, SNEGSKA (reference sequence). Deletions cut 2 bases from V and 10 bases from J, with 16 bases between.

This clonotype appeared a few times. A much larger clone is a single base away; this may be a read error. The rearrangement uses TRBV20-1 and TRBJ1-2; 11 bases fit TRBD1. This CDR3 has 14 residues. From germline, CDR1 is DFQATT and CDR2 SNEGSKA (reference sequence). V was clipped by 7 bases and J by 9 bases; unmatched bases: 13. The CDR3 DNA is TGCAGTGTCCTTACCGGGACAGGGGGGAGAAGCTACACCTTC. Translation: CSVLTGTGGRSYTF.

In its sample, this clonotype was seen a few times. The rearrangement uses TRBV9 and TRBJ2-1, with D unresolved. The CDR3 runs to 11 residues. Trimming stripped 4 bases from V and 11 bases from J, with 10 bases between. Germline V lookup: CDR1 SGDLS, CDR2 YYNGEE. For the CDR3, the DNA is TGTGCCAGCAGCTTCTCAGCTCAGCAGTTCTTC. Translation: CASSFSAQQFF.

This clonotype was seen only a few times. The genes are TRBV12-3 or TRBV12-4 and TRBJ1-2, with TRBD1 identical over 7 bases. The CDR3 runs to 13 residues. The J segment lost 7 bases and the V segment lost 5 bases, leaving 7 bases of the junction unmatched. The CDR3 here is CASSTDREGGYTF. The CDR3 nucleotides are TGTGCCAGCAGTACAGACAGGGAGGGTGGCTACACCTTC.

CDR3 sequence reads: CASSPGSWEKLFF. Written as DNA, the CDR3 is TGTGCCAGCAGCCCGGGGTCGTGGGAAAAACTGTTTTTT. This chain connects TRBV11-2 to TRBJ1-4; the D is unclear. Per the germline V gene, CDR1 is SGHAT and CDR2 is FQNNGV. This CDR3 is 13 amino acids long. Trimming removed 5 bases from V and 8 bases from J, with 12 bases in between.

This clonotype was counted between two and nine times. The chain couples TRBV6-5 to TRBJ2-2; D uncertain. CDR1 and CDR2 from the germline V gene are MNHEY and SVGAGI. The V gene lost 5 bases and the J gene lost 5 bases, with 6 bases spanning the gap. The CDR3 runs 12 residues. The DNA for the CDR3 is TGTGCCAGCAGTCCATGGACCGGGGAGCTGTTTTTT. It specifies CASSPWTGELFF.

The chain combines TRBV5-1 with TRBJ1-5; D is unclear. CDR3 length: 14 residues. Trimming pared 2 bases from V and 4 bases from J, leaving 10 bases between. Germline CDR1 reads SGHRS; CDR2 reads YFSETQ. As DNA, the CDR3 is TGCGCCAGCAGCTTATTCGGCAGTAATCAGCCCCAGCATTTT. Its protein is CASSLFGSNQPQHF. Looking up the rest from reference TRBV5-1 and TRBJ1-5 gives the full variable domain: KAGVTQTPRYLIKTRGQQVTLSCSPISGHRSVSWYQQTPGQGLQFLFEYFSETQRNKGNFPGRFSGRQFSNSRSEMNVSTLELGDSALYLCASSLFGSNQPQHFGDGTRLSIL.

This clonotype was observed a few times. This chain uses TRBV20-1 with TRBJ2-7; D gene unclear. V was pared by 3 bases and J by 0 bases, with 15 bases between. Germline V gene data show CDR1 as DFQATT and CDR2 as SNEGSKA (reference sequence). The CDR3 covers 15 residues. CDR3 DNA: TGCAGTGCTAGCGCCGACGGCACCGGCTCCTACGAGCAGTACTTC. This codes for CSASADGTGSYEQYF.